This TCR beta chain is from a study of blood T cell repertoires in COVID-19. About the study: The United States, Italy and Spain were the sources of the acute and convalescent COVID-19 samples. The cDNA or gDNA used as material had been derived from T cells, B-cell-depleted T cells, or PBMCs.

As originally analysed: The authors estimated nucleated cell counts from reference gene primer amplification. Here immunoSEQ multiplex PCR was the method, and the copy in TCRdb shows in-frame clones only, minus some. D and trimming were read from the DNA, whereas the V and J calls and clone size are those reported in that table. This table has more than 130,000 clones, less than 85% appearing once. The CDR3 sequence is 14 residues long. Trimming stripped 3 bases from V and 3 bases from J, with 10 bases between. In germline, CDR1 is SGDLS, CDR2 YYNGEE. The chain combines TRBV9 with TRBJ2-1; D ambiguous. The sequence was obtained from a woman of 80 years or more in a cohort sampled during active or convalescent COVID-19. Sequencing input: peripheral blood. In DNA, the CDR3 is TGTGCCAGCAGCGCCTCCTTAATCTACAATGAGCAGTTCTTC. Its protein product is CASSASLIYNEQFF.